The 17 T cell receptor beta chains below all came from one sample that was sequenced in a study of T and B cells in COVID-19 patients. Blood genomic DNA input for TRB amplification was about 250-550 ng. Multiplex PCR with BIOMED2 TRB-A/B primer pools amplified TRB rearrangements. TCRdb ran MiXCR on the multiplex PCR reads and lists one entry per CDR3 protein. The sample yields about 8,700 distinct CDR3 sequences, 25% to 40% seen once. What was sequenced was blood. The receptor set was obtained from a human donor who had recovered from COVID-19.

CDR3 in amino acids: CASSWEGGGELFF. CDR3 bases: TGTGCCAGCAGTTGGGAGGGAGGCGGGGAGCTGTTTTTT. V and J are TRBV6-6 and TRBJ2-2; 7 nucleotides line up with TRBD2. CDR1 and CDR2 from the germline V gene are MNHNY and SVGAGI (reference sequence). The trim removed 4 bases at V and 7 bases at J, leaving 3 bases unmatched. The CDR3 contains 13 residues.

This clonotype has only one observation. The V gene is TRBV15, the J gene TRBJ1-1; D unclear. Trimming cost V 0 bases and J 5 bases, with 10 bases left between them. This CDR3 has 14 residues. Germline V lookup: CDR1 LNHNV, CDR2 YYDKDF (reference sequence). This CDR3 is CATSRDSDYTEAFF. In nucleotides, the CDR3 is TGTGCCACCAGCAGAGACTCGGACTATACTGAAGCTTTCTTT.

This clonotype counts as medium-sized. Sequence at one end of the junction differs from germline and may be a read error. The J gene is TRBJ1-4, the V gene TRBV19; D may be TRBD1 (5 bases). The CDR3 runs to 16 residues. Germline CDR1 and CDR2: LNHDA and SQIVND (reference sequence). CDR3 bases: TGTGCCAGTAGTATAGAGTGGACACCAACAAATGAAAAACTGTTTTTT. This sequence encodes CASSIEWTPTNEKLFF.

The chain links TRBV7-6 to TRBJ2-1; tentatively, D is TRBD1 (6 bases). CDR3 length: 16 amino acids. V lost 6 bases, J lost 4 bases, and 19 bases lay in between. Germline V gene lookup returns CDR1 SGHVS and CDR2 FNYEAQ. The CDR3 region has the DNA TGTGCCAGCAGACCCACAGGGAACAGAGGTTACAATGAGCAGTTCTTC. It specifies CASRPTGNRGYNEQFF.

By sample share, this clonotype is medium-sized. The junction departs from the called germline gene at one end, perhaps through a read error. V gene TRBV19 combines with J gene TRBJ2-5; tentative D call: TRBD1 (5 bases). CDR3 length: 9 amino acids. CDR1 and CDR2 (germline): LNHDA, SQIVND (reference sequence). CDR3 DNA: TGTGCCAGTAGTCGAATGGGGCATTTC. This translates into CASSRMGHF.

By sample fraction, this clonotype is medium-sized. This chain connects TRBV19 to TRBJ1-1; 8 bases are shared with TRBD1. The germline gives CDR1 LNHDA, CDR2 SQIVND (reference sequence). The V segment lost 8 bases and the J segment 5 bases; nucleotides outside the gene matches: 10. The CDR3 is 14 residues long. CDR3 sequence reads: CASATGGMGTEAFF. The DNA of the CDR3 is TGTGCCAGTGCTACAGGGGGTATGGGAACTGAAGCTTTCTTT.

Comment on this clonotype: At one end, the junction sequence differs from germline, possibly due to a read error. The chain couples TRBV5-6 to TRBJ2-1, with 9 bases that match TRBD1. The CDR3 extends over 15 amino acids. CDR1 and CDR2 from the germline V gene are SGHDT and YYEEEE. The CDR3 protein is CASSLVTGGYNEQFF. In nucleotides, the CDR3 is TGCGCCAGCAGCTTGGTGACAGGGGGGTACAATGAGCAGTTCTTC. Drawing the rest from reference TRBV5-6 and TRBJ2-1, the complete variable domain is DAGVTQSPTHLIKTRGQQVTLRCSPKSGHDTVSWYQQALGQGPQFIFQYYEEEERQRGNFPDRFSGHQFPNYSSELNVNALLLGDSALYLCASSLVTGGYNEQFFGPGTRLTVL.

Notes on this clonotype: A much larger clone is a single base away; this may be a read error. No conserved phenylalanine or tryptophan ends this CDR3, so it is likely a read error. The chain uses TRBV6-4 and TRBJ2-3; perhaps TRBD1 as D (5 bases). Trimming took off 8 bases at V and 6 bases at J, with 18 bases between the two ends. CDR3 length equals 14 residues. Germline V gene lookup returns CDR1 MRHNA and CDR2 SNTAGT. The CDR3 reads CASSHPQGLDTQYS. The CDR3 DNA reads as TGTGCCAGCTCGCACCCTCAGGGATTGGATACGCAGTATTCT.

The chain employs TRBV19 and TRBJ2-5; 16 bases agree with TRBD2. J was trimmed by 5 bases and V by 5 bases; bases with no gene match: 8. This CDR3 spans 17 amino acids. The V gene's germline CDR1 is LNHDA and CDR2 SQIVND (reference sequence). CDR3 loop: CASSPGTSGGAGETQYF. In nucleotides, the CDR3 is TGTGCCAGTAGTCCCGGGACTAGCGGGGGGGCCGGGGAGACCCAGTACTTC.

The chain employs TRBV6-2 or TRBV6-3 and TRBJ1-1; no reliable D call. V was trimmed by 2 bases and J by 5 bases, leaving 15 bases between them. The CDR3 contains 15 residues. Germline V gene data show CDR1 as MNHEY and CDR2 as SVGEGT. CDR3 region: CASSYEPSIRTEAFF. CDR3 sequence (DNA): TGTGCCAGCAGTTACGAGCCTTCTATACGAACTGAAGCTTTCTTT.

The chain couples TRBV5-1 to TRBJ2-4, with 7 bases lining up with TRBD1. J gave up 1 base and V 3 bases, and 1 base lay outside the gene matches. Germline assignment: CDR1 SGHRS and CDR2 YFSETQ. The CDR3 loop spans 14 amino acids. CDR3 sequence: CASSSGQAKNIQYF. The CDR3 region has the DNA TGCGCCAGCAGCTCGGGACAGGCCAAAAACATTCAGTACTTC.

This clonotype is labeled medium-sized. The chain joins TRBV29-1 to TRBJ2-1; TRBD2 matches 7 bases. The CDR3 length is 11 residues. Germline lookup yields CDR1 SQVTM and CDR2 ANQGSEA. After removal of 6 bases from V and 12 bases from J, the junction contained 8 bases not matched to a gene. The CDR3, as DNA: TGCAGCGTGGATAGCGGGCTAAGGCAGTTCTTC. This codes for CSVDSGLRQFF.

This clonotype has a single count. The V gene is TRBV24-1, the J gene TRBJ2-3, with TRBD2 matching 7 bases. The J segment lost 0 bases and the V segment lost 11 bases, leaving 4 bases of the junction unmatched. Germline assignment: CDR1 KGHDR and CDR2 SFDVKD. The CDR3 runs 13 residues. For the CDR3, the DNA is TGTGCCAGCGGGGGTATGAGCACAGATACGCAGTATTTT. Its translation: CASGGMSTDTQYF.

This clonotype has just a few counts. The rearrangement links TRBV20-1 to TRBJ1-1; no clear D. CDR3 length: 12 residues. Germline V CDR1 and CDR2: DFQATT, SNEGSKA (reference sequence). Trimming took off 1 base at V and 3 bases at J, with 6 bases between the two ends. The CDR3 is CSARVVDTEAFF. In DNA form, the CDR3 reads TGCAGTGCTAGAGTGGTGGACACTGAAGCTTTCTTT.

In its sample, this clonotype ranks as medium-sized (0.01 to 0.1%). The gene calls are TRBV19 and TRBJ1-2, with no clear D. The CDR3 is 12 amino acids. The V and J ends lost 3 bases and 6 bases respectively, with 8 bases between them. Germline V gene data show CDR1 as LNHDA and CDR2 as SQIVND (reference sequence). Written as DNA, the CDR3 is TGTGCCAGTAGTATCTGGCAGAATGGCTACACCTTC. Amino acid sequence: CASSIWQNGYTF.

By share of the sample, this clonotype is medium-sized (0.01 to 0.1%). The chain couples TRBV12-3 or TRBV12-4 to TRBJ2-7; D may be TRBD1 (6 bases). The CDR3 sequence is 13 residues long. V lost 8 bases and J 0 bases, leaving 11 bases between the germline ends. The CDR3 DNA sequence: TGTGCCAGCGGTAGGGGGAGCTCCTACGAGCAGTACTTC. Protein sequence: CASGRGSSYEQYF.

CDR3 loop: CASSSMTSADTQYF. CDR3 nucleotide sequence: TGTGCCAGCAGCTCGATGACTAGCGCAGATACGCAGTATTTT. This chain joins TRBV5-4 and TRBJ2-3; 8 bases line up with TRBD2. Germline V gives CDR1 SGHNT, CDR2 YYREEE (reference sequence). V was pared by 3 bases and J by 4 bases, with 4 bases of the junction left unmatched. The CDR3 contains 14 residues.